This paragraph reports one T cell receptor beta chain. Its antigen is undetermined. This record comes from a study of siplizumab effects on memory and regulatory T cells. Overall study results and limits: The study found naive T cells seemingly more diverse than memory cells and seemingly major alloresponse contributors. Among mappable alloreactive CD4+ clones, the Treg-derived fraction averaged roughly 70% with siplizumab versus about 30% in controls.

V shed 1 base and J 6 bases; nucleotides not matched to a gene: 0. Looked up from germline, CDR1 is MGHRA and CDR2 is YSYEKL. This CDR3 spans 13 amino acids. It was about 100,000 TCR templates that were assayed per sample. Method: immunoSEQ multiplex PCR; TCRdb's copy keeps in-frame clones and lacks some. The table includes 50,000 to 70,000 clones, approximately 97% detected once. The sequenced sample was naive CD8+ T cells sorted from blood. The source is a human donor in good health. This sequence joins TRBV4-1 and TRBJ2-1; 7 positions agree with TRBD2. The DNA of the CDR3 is TGCGCCAGCAGCCAAGGGGGGGGCAATGAGCAGTTCTTC. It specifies CASSQGGGNEQFF.